This T cell receptor (beta chain) originates from a study of blood T cell repertoires in COVID-19. Background on the study: Acute-phase and convalescent COVID-19 samples originated in the United States, Italy and Spain.

Per the original methods: Reference gene primer amplification in the assay estimated nucleated cell counts. Clones were sequenced by immunoSEQ multiplex PCR, and TCRdb holds only the in-frame ones, with some missing. V, J and clone size are those of that table, while D and trimming were read from the DNA. The table shows about 250,000 clones, with around 85% occurring only once. The V gene's germline CDR1 is SGHAT and CDR2 FQNNGV. V dropped 1 base and J dropped 6; count of bases not matched to a gene: 11. This CDR3 spans 16 amino acids. Ages ranged from about 18 to 89 years, with residence in approximately 25 US areas. Donors were grouped by their self-reported clinical history.

This receptor was obtained from a woman between 45 and 65 years old with acute COVID-19. The specimen sequenced was PBMCs or T cells enriched from blood (not recorded which). This chain links TRBV11-2 with TRBJ2-7; the match to TRBD1 covers 8 bases. The CDR3 bases are TGTGCCAGCAGCTTAGTCCCGGGACAGGCGACTGCCGAGCAGTACTTC. The encoded protein is CASSLVPGQATAEQYF.